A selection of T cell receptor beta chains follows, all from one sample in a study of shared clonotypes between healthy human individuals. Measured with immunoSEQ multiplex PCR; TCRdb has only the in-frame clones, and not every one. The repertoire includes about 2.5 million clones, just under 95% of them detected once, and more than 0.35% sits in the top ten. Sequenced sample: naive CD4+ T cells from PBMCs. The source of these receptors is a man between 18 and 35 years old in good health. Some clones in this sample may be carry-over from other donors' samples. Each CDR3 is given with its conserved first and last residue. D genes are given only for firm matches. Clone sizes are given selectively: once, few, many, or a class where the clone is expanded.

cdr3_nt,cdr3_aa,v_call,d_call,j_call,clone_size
TGTGCCAGCAGTTTCCTTAAAGCGGGAGGGGGTAATGAGCAGTTCTTC,CASSFLKAGGGNEQFF,TRBV28,TRBD2,TRBJ2-1,-
TGTGCCAGCTCACCGGCTAGTCGCGTGAACACTGAAGCTTTCTTT,CASSPASRVNTEAFF,TRBV18,-,TRBJ1-1,-
TGTGCCTGGAGCTCCGGGCCTAGACCCAGCGCCCAGCATTTT,CAWSSGPRPSAQHF,TRBV30,-,TRBJ1-5,-
TGCGCCAGCAGCCCAAGGGGTTTTGAGACCCAGTACTTC,CASSPRGFETQYF,TRBV5-1,-,TRBJ2-5,once
TGTGCCAGCAGTTACTCGAGCTGGGGCGGAAACACCATATATTTT,CASSYSSWGGNTIYF,TRBV6-5,-,TRBJ1-3,once
TGTGCCAGCAGCTTAGGGAGCCCCCTTGAGTCCCAGACCCAGTACTTC,CASSLGSPLESQTQYF,TRBV13,-,TRBJ2-5,-
TGTGCCAGCAGCTTAGAAGCGTACACAGATACGCAGTATTTT,CASSLEAYTDTQYF,TRBV7-2,-,TRBJ2-3,-
TGCGCCAGCAGCTTCGGCCACGCGGGCGACAATGAGCAGTTCTTC,CASSFGHAGDNEQFF,TRBV5-1,-,TRBJ2-1,-
TGTGCCAGTAGCCTCGACAGGTTCTATGGCTACACCTTC,CASSLDRFYGYTF,TRBV19,-,TRBJ1-2,-
TGTGCCAGTAGTATAGTAACAGACACCGGGGAGCTGTTTTTT,CASSIVTDTGELFF,TRBV19,-,TRBJ2-2,-
TGCGCCAGCAGCTTGGCCGTTGGGAGGGCCGCAGATACGCAGTATTTT,CASSLAVGRAADTQYF,TRBV5-1,TRBD2,TRBJ2-3,-
TGTGCCAGCAGTGAATGGGGTGTTGGGGGCTACACCTTC,CASSEWGVGGYTF,TRBV6-1,-,TRBJ1-2,-
TGTGCCAGAAGCTCTCCCCGGACCCATGGAACCTACGAGCAGTACTTC,CARSSPRTHGTYEQYF,TRBV5-3,-,TRBJ2-7,-
TGTGCCAGCAGCGTAGGTAGCGAGTACTCCTACAATGAGCAGTTCTTC,CASSVGSEYSYNEQFF,TRBV9,-,TRBJ2-1,-
TGTGCCAGCAGCCCGGGACTAGCGGAAGAGACCCAGTACTTC,CASSPGLAEETQYF,TRBV4-2,TRBD2,TRBJ2-5,-
TGCGCCAGCAGCGCCATTAGCGGGACCTACTACGAGCAGTACTTC,CASSAISGTYYEQYF,TRBV5-1,TRBD2,TRBJ2-7,-
TGTGCCAGCAGCTCCCCGGGACTAGCACACGAGCAGTACTTC,CASSSPGLAHEQYF,TRBV7-2,TRBD2,TRBJ2-7,-
TGTGCCAGCTCACCCCAGGATCCTTACGAGCAGTACTTC,CASSPQDPYEQYF,TRBV18,-,TRBJ2-7,-
TGTGCCAGCTCACTACAGGGGGGCGGCGAAAAACTGTTTTTT,CASSLQGGGEKLFF,TRBV18,TRBD1,TRBJ1-4,once
TGTGCCAGCTCACCCCAGAAAAAAAGCAATCAGCCCCAGCATTTT,CASSPQKKSNQPQHF,TRBV18,-,TRBJ1-5,-
TGCAGCGTTGAGATGGTTCACACTGAAGCTTTCTTT,CSVEMVHTEAFF,TRBV29-1,-,TRBJ1-1,few
TGTGCCAGCAGTTTCGTCCCAGGGGGCTTCATAGAGACCCAGTACTTC,CASSFVPGGFIETQYF,TRBV28,TRBD1,TRBJ2-5,-
TGCGCCAGCCGCCCGCCGGTAGGCTCTGGGGCCAACGTCCTGACTTTC,CASRPPVGSGANVLTF,TRBV5-1,-,TRBJ2-6,-
TGCGCCAGCAGCCCATACAGGGTTGGACTAGCGGGAGGAGACATTCAGTACTTC,CASSPYRVGLAGGDIQYF,TRBV5-1,TRBD2,TRBJ2-4,once
TGTGCCAGCAGCCAGGGTTCCACCGGGGAGCTGTTTTTT,CASSQGSTGELFF,TRBV7-3,-,TRBJ2-2,-
TGTGCCAGCAGCTCGCTGTCCCCCCAAGAGACCCAGTACTTC,CASSSLSPQETQYF,TRBV11-2,-,TRBJ2-5,once
TGCAGCGTTGATGAGCCGGGGGCTAGCGGGAGCTTC,CSVDEPGASGSF,TRBV29-1,TRBD2,TRBJ2-7,-
TGTGCCAGCAGCTGGACGTTTGGTCAGCCCCAGCATTTT,CASSWTFGQPQHF,TRBV5-8,-,TRBJ1-5,few
TGTGCCAGCAGCCCGGGACTAGCGGGAGTAAATGAGCAGTTCTTC,CASSPGLAGVNEQFF,TRBV9,TRBD2,TRBJ2-1,-
TGTGCCAGCAGCTTAGGCCGGAGGGGGCAGGGGATGAACACTGAAGCTTTCTTT,CASSLGRRGQGMNTEAFF,TRBV7-8,TRBD1,TRBJ1-1,-
TGTGCCAGCAGCCAATTACCCGGACAGGGTTTGGGCACTGAAGCTTTCTTT,CASSQLPGQGLGTEAFF,TRBV4-2,TRBD1,TRBJ1-1,-
TGTGCCAGCAGCCCCGGGGGGCGGAACTACAATGAGCAGTTCTTC,CASSPGGRNYNEQFF,TRBV6-6,-,TRBJ2-1,-
TGCAGCGTTGAAAAGGGGACAGGGCTTTATGGGCAGTACTTC,CSVEKGTGLYGQYF,TRBV29-1,TRBD1,TRBJ2-7,-
TGTGCCAGCAGCCTACCGGTGGGAGGCTACACCTTC,CASSLPVGGYTF,TRBV28,-,TRBJ1-2,-
TGTGCCTGCGCGGGGCCCATAGCGATTAACTATGGCTACACCTTC,CACAGPIAINYGYTF,TRBV28,-,TRBJ1-2,-
TGTGCCAGCAGTGAAAGAGGCAGGGGTAATGAAAAACTGTTTTTT,CASSERGRGNEKLFF,TRBV2,-,TRBJ1-4,-
TGTGCCAGCAGCTCCAACAGGGGGCTTGGGGAAAAACTGTTTTTT,CASSSNRGLGEKLFF,TRBV7-2,TRBD1,TRBJ1-4,-
TGCACAGGGGGCCGGAACACTGAAGCTTTCTTT,CTGGRNTEAFF,TRBV30,TRBD1,TRBJ1-1,few
TGTGCCAGCAGCCTGGACGGACCCAACTCTGGAAACACCATATATTTT,CASSLDGPNSGNTIYF,TRBV2,-,TRBJ1-3,-
TGCGCCAGCAGCCAAGACTTATCGTTAGGTCAGCCCCAGCATTTT,CASSQDLSLGQPQHF,TRBV4-1,-,TRBJ1-5,-
TGTGCCAGCAGCTTACGGCAGGTTCGAGCAGATACGCAGTATTTT,CASSLRQVRADTQYF,TRBV7-2,-,TRBJ2-3,-
TGTGCCAGCAGTGGGACAGGTAGCCAAGAGACCCAGTACTTC,CASSGTGSQETQYF,TRBV6-1,TRBD1,TRBJ2-5,-
TGCAGCGTTCCCCATTTCTGGGGGTCCGGGGAGCTGTTTTTT,CSVPHFWGSGELFF,TRBV29-1,-,TRBJ2-2,-
TGTGCCAGCAGAGCTTTTGGGGCCACTAATGAAAAACTGTTTTTT,CASRAFGATNEKLFF,TRBV2,-,TRBJ1-4,-